This passage covers 7 T cell receptor beta chains from one sample sequenced in a study of shared clonotypes between healthy human individuals. This table comes from immunoSEQ multiplex PCR, and its TCRdb copy is limited to in-frame clones, with some not included. The sample lists around 690,000 clones, roughly 91% occurring once. The sequencing sample was made of memory CD8+ T cells from PBMCs. Subset reported: CD45RO+ cells pooled with CCR7-negative TemRA cells. The source of these receptors is a young man in good health. Some clones in this sample may be carry-over from other donors' samples.

The V and J genes are TRBV19 and TRBJ1-5; D is unclear. This CDR3 region has 15 residues. The germline gives CDR1 LNHDA, CDR2 SQIVND (reference sequence). Trimming shortened V by 8 bases and J by 7 bases, and 21 bases separated the two germline ends. DNA of the CDR3: TGTGCCAGTTCACGGGCCCGGGCGGTAGGGCAGCCCCAGCATTTT. Its translation: CASSRARAVGQPQHF.

The V and J genes are TRBV9 and TRBJ2-1; tentative D call: TRBD2 (5 bases). This CDR3 region has 17 residues. Germline CDR1 is SGDLS and CDR2 is YYNGEE. The V and J ends lost 4 bases and 0 bases respectively, with 17 bases between them. The CDR3 DNA follows: TGTGCCAGCAGCCATAAGAGGGCTGGGAGCTCCTACAATGAGCAGTTCTTC. It yields the protein CASSHKRAGSSYNEQFF.

CDR3 sequence reads: CASTTASYNEQFF. The DNA for the CDR3 is TGTGCCAGCACCACGGCTAGCTATAATGAGCAGTTCTTC. The chain employs TRBV7-9 and TRBJ2-1, with a weak D call TRBD2 (5 bases). Trimming shortened V by 7 bases and J by 7 bases, and 14 bases separated the two germline ends. The CDR3 extends over 13 amino acids. Germline assignment: CDR1 SEHNR and CDR2 FQNEAQ (reference sequence).

The rearrangement joins TRBV7-3 to TRBJ2-1; 8 bases line up with TRBD2. CDR3 length equals 16 residues. V lost 4 bases to trimming and J lost 8 bases; unmatched junction nucleotides: 13. The germline gives CDR1 SGHTA, CDR2 FQGTGA. The CDR3 here is CASSSRSPAGDDEQFF. Written as DNA, the CDR3 is TGTGCCAGCAGCTCCCGGTCTCCAGCGGGAGACGATGAGCAGTTCTTC. The complete variable domain, with remaining parts taken from reference TRBV7-3 and TRBJ2-1, reads GAGVSQTPSNKVTEKGKYVELRCDPISGHTALYWYRQSLGQGPEFLIYFQGTGAADDSGLPNDRFFAVRPEGSVSTLKIQRTERGDSAVYLCASSSRSPAGDDEQFFGPGTRLTVL.

The chain recombines TRBV30 with TRBJ1-2, with 7 bases identical to TRBD1. The CDR3 runs to 13 residues. Germline V lookup: CDR1 GTSNPN, CDR2 SVGIG (reference sequence). The trim removed 8 bases at V and 2 bases at J, leaving 8 bases unmatched. The CDR3 nucleotides are TGTGCCGGGTACAGGGGCCGGAACTATGGCTACACCTTC. Encoded protein: CAGYRGRNYGYTF.

This rearrangement joins TRBV6-4 to TRBJ1-2; a weak D match, TRBD1 (5 bases). The V end was cut by 7 bases, the J end by 6 bases, with 9 bases between. CDR3 size: 11 residues. CDR1 and CDR2 from the germline V gene are MRHNA and SNTAGT. This CDR3 is CASMGGNGYTF. Here the CDR3 DNA reads TGTGCCAGCATGGGGGGTAATGGCTACACCTTC.

The rearrangement uses TRBV28 and TRBJ1-2; D gene uncertain. Germline loops: CDR1 MDHEN, CDR2 SYDVKM. Trimming removed 6 bases from V and 6 bases from J, with 20 bases in between. This CDR3 region has 15 residues. The CDR3: CASSLHYATLDGYTF. Written as DNA, the CDR3 is TGTGCCAGCAGCCTCCATTACGCGACGTTAGATGGCTACACCTTC.